These 17 T cell receptor beta chains came from one sample sequenced in a study of CD8+ T cells in alopecia areata (dated 2018 in TCRdb). The library came from the immunoSEQ multiplex PCR assay. For TCR sequencing, RNA was extracted from every sample and reverse transcribed into cDNA to serve as template. TCRdb limited this immuneACCESS table to in-frame rearrangements with V and J called. A share of clones is missing; checked studies link under half to unresolved V genes, and the rest is unexplained. The table for this sample lists under 250,000 clones; around three fifths of them were counted only once. Jointly, the top ten make up under 5% of the sample. The specimen sequenced was CD8+ T cells sorted from blood. Source of these receptors: a human donor in good health.

CDR3 sequence reads: CASSFRQAQETQYF. The DNA of the CDR3 is TGCGCCAGCAGCTTCCGACAGGCCCAAGAGACCCAGTACTTC. V gene TRBV4-1 combines with J gene TRBJ2-5, with D tentatively TRBD1 (6 bases). The V gene's germline CDR1 is MGHRA and CDR2 YSYEKL. Trimming removed 5 bases at V and 1 base at J, with 11 bases between. The CDR3 spans 14 residues.

This clone was found once. The rearrangement joins TRBV2 to TRBJ2-7; 9 bases line up with TRBD1. This CDR3 comprises 14 residues. Trimming removed 6 bases from V and 6 bases from J; junction bases left unmatched: 9. Germline V lookup: CDR1 SNHLY, CDR2 FYNNEI. CDR3 nucleotides: TGTGCCAGCAGCACCTGGGACAGGGTCGGCGAGCAGTACTTC. Translating it yields CASSTWDRVGEQYF.

The J gene is TRBJ2-5, the V gene TRBV4-1; 9 nucleotides agree with TRBD2. There are 14 residues in the CDR3. Per the germline V gene, CDR1 is MGHRA and CDR2 is YSYEKL. J lost 4 bases, V lost 6 bases, and 6 bases had no gene match. CDR3 sequence (DNA): TGCGCCAGCAGTGGGGAGCGGGGGGCAGAGACCCAGTACTTC. Translated, it gives CASSGERGAETQYF.

Details on this clone: The sample carries other DNA sequences with the same CDR3. The chain uses TRBV5-1 and TRBJ2-7, with 7 bases identical to TRBD1. The ends lost 0 bases at V and 3 bases at J; junction bases unmatched: 3. CDR1 and CDR2 (germline): SGHRS, YFSETQ. The CDR3 has 14 residues. CDR3 in DNA: TGCGCCAGCAGCTTGGCCGGGGACAGCTACGAGCAGTACTTC. It is translated as CASSLAGDSYEQYF.

The chain carries TRBV27 and TRBJ1-2; D may be TRBD1 (5 bases). Trimming took off 8 bases at V and 5 bases at J, with 12 bases between the two ends. The CDR3 is made up of 12 amino acids. Germline assignment: CDR1 MNHEY and CDR2 SMNVEV (reference sequence). CDR3 nucleotides: TGTGCCAGCGCTCCGGGGCAGTATGGCTACACCTTC. Protein: CASAPGQYGYTF.

This chain uses TRBV2 with TRBJ1-1; weak D call: TRBD1 (6 bases). CDR1 is SNHLY and CDR2 is FYNNEI in the germline V gene. The V gene lost 6 bases and the J gene lost 8 bases, with 16 bases spanning the gap. This CDR3 comprises 13 residues. The CDR3: CASSGIQGHEAFF. The CDR3 DNA is TGTGCCAGCAGCGGAATACAGGGTCACGAAGCTTTCTTT.

The genes are TRBV29-1 and TRBJ2-7; tentatively, D is TRBD1 or TRBD2 (6 bases each). The CDR3 runs to 14 residues. The V end was cut by 4 bases, the J end by 1 base, with 14 bases between. Germline loops: CDR1 SQVTM, CDR2 ANQGSEA. The chain's CDR3 is CSVGGEGGSYEQYF. In DNA, the CDR3 is TGCAGCGTTGGGGGAGAGGGGGGTTCCTACGAGCAGTACTTC.

This sequence joins TRBV29-1 and TRBJ1-1, with D possibly matching TRBD1 (5 bases). This CDR3 region has 14 residues. The ends were cut back, 0 bases at V and 4 bases at J, with 12 bases in the middle. From germline, CDR1 is SQVTM and CDR2 ANQGSEA. CDR3 DNA sequence: TGCAGCGTTGAAGATCTGTCGGGGGGCACTGAAGCTTTCTTT. Its translation: CSVEDLSGGTEAFF.

The chain employs TRBV11-2 and TRBJ2-3, with 10 positions matching TRBD2. Germline loops: CDR1 SGHAT, CDR2 FQNNGV. CDR3 size: 15 residues. The ends lost 5 bases at V and 4 bases at J; junction bases unmatched: 6. This CDR3 reads CASSPPGLASDTQYF. The DNA for the CDR3 is TGTGCCAGCAGCCCACCGGGACTAGCGTCAGATACGCAGTATTTT.

V gene TRBV7-9 combines with J gene TRBJ2-4, with D unclear. Looked up from germline, CDR1 is SEHNR and CDR2 is FQNEAQ (reference sequence). Trimming took 8 bases from V and 4 from J, leaving 18 bases between them. This CDR3 is 15 amino acids long. The CDR3 nucleotides read TGTGCCAGCTCCGTATCCCCAGCCGTGAAAAACATTCAGTACTTC. It yields the protein CASSVSPAVKNIQYF.

With regard to this clone: The sample holds other DNA sequences that translate to the same CDR3. The chain carries TRBV27 and TRBJ1-1; D unclear. Deletions cut 3 bases from V and 2 bases from J, with 7 bases between. CDR1 MNHEY and CDR2 SMNVEV come from the germline V gene (reference sequence). The CDR3 is 13 amino acids. CDR3 residues: CASSLGSNTEAFF. CDR3 sequence (DNA): TGTGCCAGCAGTTTGGGTTCCAACACTGAAGCTTTCTTT.

This sequence joins TRBV11-2 and TRBJ1-2; TRBD1 might be the D (6 bases). The ends were cut back, 5 bases at V and 5 bases at J, with 18 bases in the middle. Germline loops: CDR1 SGHAT, CDR2 FQNNGV. The CDR3 is 15 amino acids. The chain's CDR3 is CASSPGAGARYGYTF. The CDR3 DNA sequence: TGTGCCAGCAGCCCCGGGGCGGGGGCGCGGTATGGCTACACCTTC.

The chain is built from TRBV4-1 and TRBJ1-1; D may be TRBD1 (6 bases). V gave up 0 bases and J gave up 3 bases, with 14 bases separating them. Germline V gene data show CDR1 as MGHRA and CDR2 as YSYEKL. The CDR3 has 16 amino acids. The CDR3 region is CASSQDFAGVDTEAFF. The DNA of the CDR3 is TGCGCCAGCAGCCAAGATTTTGCAGGGGTGGACACTGAAGCTTTCTTT.

The CDR3 DNA follows: TGTGCTAGTGGCCTTGGGTCGGCTGAAGCTTTCTTT. Translated: CASGLGSAEAFF. The chain employs TRBV12-5 and TRBJ1-1; no firm D call. Germline assignment: CDR1 LGHNT and CDR2 FRNRAP. V was clipped by 6 bases and J by 6 bases, with 11 bases between them. The CDR3 totals 12 residues.

This chain links TRBV29-1 with TRBJ1-1; perhaps TRBD1 as D (5 bases). CDR3 size: 14 residues. Germline CDR1 SQVTM, CDR2 ANQGSEA. V lost 7 bases to trimming and J lost 6 bases, with 21 bases between them. The CDR3 nucleotides read TGCAGCGAGGTCAGGGAGGGGAGGACGGCTGAAGCTTTCTTT. It encodes CSEVREGRTAEAFF.

This clone was found a few times. V gene TRBV18 combines with J gene TRBJ1-5; no firm D call. V shed 3 bases and J shed 3 bases, with 15 bases lying between them. The CDR3 is 16 residues long. Germline V gives CDR1 KGHSH, CDR2 LQKENI. The CDR3: CASSPGYRKTNQPQHF. The CDR3 DNA sequence: TGTGCCAGCTCACCCGGGTACAGAAAAACCAATCAGCCCCAGCATTTT.

The sample holds one count of this clone. The rearrangement links TRBV5-4 to TRBJ1-1, with no clear D. This CDR3 spans 12 amino acids. Trimming cost V 4 bases and J 0 bases, with 4 bases left between them. The germline V gene has CDR1 SGHNT and CDR2 YYREEE (reference sequence). The CDR3 coding sequence is TGTGCCAGCAGCAGGGTGAACACTGAAGCTTTCTTT. It specifies CASSRVNTEAFF. Looking up the rest from reference TRBV5-4 and TRBJ1-1 gives the full variable domain: ETGVTQSPTHLIKTRGQQVTLRCSSQSGHNTVSWYQQALGQGPQFIFQYYREEENGRGNFPPRFSGLQFPNYSSELNVNALELDDSALYLCASSRVNTEAFFGQGTRLTVV.